This T cell receptor beta chain is from a study of tumor-infiltrating lymphocytes in oesophageal squamous cell carcinoma. The CDR3 spans 15 residues. With 4 bases removed from V and 5 bases from J, the gap between germline ends came to 18 bases. From germline, CDR1 is SGHRS and CDR2 YFSETQ. TCRdb independently ran MiXCR on the PCR reads; one entry per CDR3 protein. The sample lists fewer than 15,000 distinct CDR3 sequences, roughly 51% occurring once. The chain combines TRBV5-1 with TRBJ2-5, with D tentatively TRBD1 (6 bases). This receptor was taken from a female donor with esophageal squamous cell carcinoma. The sample comprised blood. The CDR3 bases are TGCGCCAGCAGCGTGGGACAAAGCGTTGGTGAGACCCAGTACTTC. Translating gives CASSVGQSVGETQYF. Using reference TRBV5-1 and TRBJ2-5 for the parts outside the CDR3, the full variable domain is KAGVTQTPRYLIKTRGQQVTLSCSPISGHRSVSWYQQTPGQGLQFLFEYFSETQRNKGNFPGRFSGRQFSNSRSEMNVSTLELGDSALYLCASSVGQSVGETQYFGPGTRLLVL.